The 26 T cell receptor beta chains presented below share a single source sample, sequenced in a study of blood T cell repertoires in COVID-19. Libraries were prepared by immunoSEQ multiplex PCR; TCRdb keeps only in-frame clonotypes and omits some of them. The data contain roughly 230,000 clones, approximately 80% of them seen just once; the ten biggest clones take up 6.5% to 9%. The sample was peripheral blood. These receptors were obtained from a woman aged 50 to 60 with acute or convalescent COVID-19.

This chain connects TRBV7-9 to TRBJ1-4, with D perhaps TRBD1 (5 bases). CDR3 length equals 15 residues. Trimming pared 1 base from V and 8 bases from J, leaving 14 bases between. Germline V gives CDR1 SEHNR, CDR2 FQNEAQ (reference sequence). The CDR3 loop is CASSLVVGAGEKLFF. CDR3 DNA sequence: TGTGCCAGCAGCTTAGTCGTCGGGGCGGGGGAAAAACTGTTTTTT.

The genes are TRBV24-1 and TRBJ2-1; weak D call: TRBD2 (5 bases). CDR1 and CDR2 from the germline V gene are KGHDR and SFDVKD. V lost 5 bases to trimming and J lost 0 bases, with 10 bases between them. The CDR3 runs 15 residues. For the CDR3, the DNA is TGTGCCACCAGTGCGAGCGGAGTCTCCTACAATGAGCAGTTCTTC. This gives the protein CATSASGVSYNEQFF.

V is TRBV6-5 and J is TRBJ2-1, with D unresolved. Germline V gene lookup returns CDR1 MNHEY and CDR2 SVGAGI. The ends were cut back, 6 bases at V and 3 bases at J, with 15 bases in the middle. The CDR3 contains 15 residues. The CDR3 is CASSSLLGSYNEQFF. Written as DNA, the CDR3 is TGTGCCAGCAGCTCCCTCCTGGGCAGCTACAATGAGCAGTTCTTC.

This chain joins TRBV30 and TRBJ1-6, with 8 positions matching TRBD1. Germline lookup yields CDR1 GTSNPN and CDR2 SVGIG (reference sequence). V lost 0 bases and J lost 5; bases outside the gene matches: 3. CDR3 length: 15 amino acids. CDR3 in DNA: TGTGCCTGGAGTGTATTGGACAGGGATAATTCACCCCTCCACTTT. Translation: CAWSVLDRDNSPLHF.

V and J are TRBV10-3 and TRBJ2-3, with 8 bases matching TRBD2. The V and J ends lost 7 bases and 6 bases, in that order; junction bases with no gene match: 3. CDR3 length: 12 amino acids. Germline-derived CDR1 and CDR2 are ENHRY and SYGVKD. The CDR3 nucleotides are TGTGCCATCAACGGGAGGGACGATACGCAGTATTTT. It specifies CAINGRDDTQYF.

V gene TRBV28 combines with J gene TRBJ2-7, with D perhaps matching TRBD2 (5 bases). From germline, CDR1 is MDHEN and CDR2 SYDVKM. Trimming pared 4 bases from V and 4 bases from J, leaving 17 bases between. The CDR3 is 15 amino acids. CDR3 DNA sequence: TGTGCCAGCAGTTCTACCGGGGTTATTGGGTACGAGCAGTACTTC. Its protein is CASSSTGVIGYEQYF.

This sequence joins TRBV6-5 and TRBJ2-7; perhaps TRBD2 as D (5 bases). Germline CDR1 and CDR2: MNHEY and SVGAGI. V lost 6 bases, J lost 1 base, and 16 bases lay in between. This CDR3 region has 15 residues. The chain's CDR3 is CASRDYTGLSYEQYF. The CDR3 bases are TGTGCCAGCAGAGACTATACCGGGCTGTCCTACGAGCAGTACTTC.

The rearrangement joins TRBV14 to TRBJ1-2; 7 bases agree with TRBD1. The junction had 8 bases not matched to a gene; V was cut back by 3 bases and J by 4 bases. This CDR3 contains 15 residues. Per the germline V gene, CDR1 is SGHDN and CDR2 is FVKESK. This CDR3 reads CASSQYRGRSYGYTF. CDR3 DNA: TGTGCCAGCAGCCAGTACAGGGGTCGTAGCTATGGCTACACCTTC.

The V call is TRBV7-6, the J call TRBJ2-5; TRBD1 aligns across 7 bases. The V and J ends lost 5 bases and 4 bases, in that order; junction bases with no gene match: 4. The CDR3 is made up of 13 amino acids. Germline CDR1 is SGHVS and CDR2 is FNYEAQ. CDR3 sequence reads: CASSIRQGETQYF. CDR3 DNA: TGTGCCAGCAGCATTCGACAGGGAGAGACCCAGTACTTC.

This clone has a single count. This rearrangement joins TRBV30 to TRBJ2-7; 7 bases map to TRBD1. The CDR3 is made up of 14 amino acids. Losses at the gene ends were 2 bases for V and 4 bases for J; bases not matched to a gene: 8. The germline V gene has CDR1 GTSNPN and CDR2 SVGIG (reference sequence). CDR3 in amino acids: CAWSRSRDSYEQYF. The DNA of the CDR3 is TGTGCCTGGAGTCGTTCCCGGGACAGTTACGAGCAGTACTTC. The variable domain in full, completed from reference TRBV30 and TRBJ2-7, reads SQTIHQWPATLVQPVGSPLSLECTVEGTSNPNLYWYRQAAGRGLQLLFYSVGIGQISSEVPQNLSASRPQDRQFILSSKKLLLSDSGFYLCAWSRSRDSYEQYFGPGTRLTVT.

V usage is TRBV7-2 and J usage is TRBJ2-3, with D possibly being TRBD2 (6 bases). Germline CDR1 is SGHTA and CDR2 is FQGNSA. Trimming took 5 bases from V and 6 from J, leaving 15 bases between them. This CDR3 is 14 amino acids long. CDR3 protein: CASSPTLRGDTQYF. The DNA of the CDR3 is TGTGCCAGCAGCCCGACCCTACGGGGGGATACGCAGTATTTT.

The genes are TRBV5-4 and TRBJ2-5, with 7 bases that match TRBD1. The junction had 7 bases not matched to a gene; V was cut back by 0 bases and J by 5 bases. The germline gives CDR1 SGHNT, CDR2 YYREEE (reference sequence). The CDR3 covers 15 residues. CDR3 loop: CASSLGDRVRETQYF. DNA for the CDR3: TGTGCCAGCAGCTTGGGAGACAGGGTACGGGAGACCCAGTACTTC.

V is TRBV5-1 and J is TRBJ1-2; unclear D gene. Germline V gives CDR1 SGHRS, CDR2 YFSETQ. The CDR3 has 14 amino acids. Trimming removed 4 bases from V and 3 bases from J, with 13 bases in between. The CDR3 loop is CASSPRPQDYGYTF. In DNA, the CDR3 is TGCGCCAGCAGCCCCCGACCGCAGGACTATGGCTACACCTTC. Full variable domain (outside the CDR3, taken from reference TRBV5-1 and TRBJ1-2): KAGVTQTPRYLIKTRGQQVTLSCSPISGHRSVSWYQQTPGQGLQFLFEYFSETQRNKGNFPGRFSGRQFSNSRSEMNVSTLELGDSALYLCASSPRPQDYGYTFGSGTRLTVV.

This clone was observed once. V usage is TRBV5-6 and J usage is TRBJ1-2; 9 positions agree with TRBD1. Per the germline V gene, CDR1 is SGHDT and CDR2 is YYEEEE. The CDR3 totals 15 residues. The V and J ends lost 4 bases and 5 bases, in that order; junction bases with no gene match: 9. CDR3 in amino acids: CASSTSGTGRYGYTF. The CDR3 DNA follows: TGTGCCAGCAGCACCTCAGGGACAGGGCGGTATGGCTACACCTTC.

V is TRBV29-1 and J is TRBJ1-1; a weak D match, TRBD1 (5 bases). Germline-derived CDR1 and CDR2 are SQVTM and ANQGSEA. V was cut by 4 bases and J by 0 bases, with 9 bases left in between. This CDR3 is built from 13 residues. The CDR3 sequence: CSVGTQMNTEAFF. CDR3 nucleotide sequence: TGCAGCGTTGGGACACAGATGAACACTGAAGCTTTCTTT.

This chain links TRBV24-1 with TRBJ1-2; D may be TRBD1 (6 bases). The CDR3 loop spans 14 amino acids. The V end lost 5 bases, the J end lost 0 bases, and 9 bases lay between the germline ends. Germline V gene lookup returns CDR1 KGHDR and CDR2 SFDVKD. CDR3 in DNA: TGTGCCACCAGTGGGACAGAGGCTAACTATGGCTACACCTTC. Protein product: CATSGTEANYGYTF.

The CDR3 is CASSRQGVYEQYF. The CDR3 DNA sequence: TGTGCCAGCAGCCGACAGGGGGTATACGAGCAGTACTTC. The V gene is TRBV12-3 or TRBV12-4, the J gene TRBJ2-7, with 9 bases matching TRBD1. CDR3 size: 13 residues. Trimming cost V 6 bases and J 4 bases; bases outside gene matches: 4.

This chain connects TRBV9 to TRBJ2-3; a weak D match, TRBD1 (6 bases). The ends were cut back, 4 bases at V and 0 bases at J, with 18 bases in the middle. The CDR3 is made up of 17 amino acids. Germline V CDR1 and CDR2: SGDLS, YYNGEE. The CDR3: CASSLQTTGKSTDTQYF. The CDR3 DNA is TGTGCCAGCAGCTTACAGACGACAGGAAAAAGCACAGATACGCAGTATTTT.

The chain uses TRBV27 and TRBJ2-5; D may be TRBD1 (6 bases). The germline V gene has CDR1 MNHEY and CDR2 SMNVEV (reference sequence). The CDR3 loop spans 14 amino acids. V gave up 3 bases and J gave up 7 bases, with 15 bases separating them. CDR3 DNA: TGTGCCAGCAGTTTGGCGAGGGGGACGGGGACCCAGTACTTC. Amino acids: CASSLARGTGTQYF.

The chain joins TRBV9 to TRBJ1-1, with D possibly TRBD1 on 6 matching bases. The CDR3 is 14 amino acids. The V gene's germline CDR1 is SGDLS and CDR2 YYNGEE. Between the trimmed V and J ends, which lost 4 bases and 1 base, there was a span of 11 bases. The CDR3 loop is CASSPRGGNTEAFF. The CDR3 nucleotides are TGTGCCAGCAGCCCGCGAGGGGGGAACACTGAAGCTTTCTTT.

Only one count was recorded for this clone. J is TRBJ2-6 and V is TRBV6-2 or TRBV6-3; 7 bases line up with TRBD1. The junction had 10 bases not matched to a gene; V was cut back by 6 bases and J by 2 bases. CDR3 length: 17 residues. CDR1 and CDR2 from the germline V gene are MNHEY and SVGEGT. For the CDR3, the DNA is TGTGCCAGCAGCCACCTGACAGGGTTTGCTGGGGCCAACGTCCTGACTTTC. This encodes CASSHLTGFAGANVLTF.

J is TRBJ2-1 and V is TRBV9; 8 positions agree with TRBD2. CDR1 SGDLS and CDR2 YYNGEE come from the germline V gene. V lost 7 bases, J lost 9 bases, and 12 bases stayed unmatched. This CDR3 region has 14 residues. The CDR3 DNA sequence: TGTGCCAGCGGGGGGCTAGCGGGTTTTGGTGAGCAGTTCTTC. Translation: CASGGLAGFGEQFF.

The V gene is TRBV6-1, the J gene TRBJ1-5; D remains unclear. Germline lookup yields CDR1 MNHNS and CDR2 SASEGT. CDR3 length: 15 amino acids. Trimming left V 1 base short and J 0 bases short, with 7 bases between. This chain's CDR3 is CASSEERYSNQPQHF. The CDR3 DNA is TGTGCCAGCAGTGAAGAGAGGTATAGCAATCAGCCCCAGCATTTT.

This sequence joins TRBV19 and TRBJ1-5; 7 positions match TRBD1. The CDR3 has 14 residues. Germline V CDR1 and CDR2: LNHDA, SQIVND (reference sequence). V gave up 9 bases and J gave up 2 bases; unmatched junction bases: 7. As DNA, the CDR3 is TGTGCCAGAGAGGGGACAGTGGGCAATCAGCCCCAGCATTTT. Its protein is CAREGTVGNQPQHF. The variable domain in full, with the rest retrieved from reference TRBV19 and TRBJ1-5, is DGGITQSPKYLFRKEGQNVTLSCEQNLNHDAMYWYRQDPGQGLRLIYYSQIVNDFQKGDIAEGYSVSREKKESFPLTVTSAQKNPTAFYLCAREGTVGNQPQHFGDGTRLSIL.

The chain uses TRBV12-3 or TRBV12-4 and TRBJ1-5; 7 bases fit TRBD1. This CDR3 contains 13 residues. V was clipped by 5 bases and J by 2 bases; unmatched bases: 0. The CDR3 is CASSTGGNQPQHF. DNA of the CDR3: TGTGCCAGCAGTACAGGGGGCAATCAGCCCCAGCATTTT.

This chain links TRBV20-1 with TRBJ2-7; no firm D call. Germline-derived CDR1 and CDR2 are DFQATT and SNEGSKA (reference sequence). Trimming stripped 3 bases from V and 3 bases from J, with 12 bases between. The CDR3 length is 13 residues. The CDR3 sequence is CSASVGSDYEQYF. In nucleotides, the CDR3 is TGCAGTGCTAGTGTGGGCTCCGACTACGAGCAGTACTTC.